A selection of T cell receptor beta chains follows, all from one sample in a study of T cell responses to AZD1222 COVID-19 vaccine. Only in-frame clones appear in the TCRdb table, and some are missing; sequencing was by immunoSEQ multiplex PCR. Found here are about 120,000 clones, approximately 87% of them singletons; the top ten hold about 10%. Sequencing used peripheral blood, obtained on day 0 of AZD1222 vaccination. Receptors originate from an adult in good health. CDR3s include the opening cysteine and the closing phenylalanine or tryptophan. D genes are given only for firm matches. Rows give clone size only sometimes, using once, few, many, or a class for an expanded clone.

CDR3aa: CASSLGSEAFF
CDR3nt: TGCGCCAGCAGCTTGGGTAGTGAAGCTTTCTTT
abundance: .
v_gene: TRBV5-1
j_gene: TRBJ1-1
d_gene: .

CDR3aa: CASSAWTGGGPGELFF
CDR3nt: TGTGCCAGCAGTGCATGGACAGGGGGAGGACCCGGGGAGCTGTTTTTT
abundance: .
v_gene: TRBV27
j_gene: TRBJ2-2
d_gene: TRBD1

CDR3aa: CASSVATGHYEQYF
CDR3nt: TGTGCCAGCAGCGTAGCTACAGGACACTACGAGCAGTACTTC
abundance: once
v_gene: TRBV9
j_gene: TRBJ2-7
d_gene: .

CDR3aa: CASGLPDGGGAGNTIYF
CDR3nt: TGTGCTAGTGGTTTGCCAGACGGGGGTGGCGCTGGAAACACCATATATTTT
abundance: .
v_gene: TRBV12-5
j_gene: TRBJ1-3
d_gene: .

CDR3aa: CASSSGTSANTGELFF
CDR3nt: TGTGCCAGCAGCTCGGGGACTAGCGCGAACACCGGGGAGCTGTTTTTT
abundance: once
v_gene: TRBV5-8
j_gene: TRBJ2-2
d_gene: TRBD2

CDR3aa: CASSQGERGTGELFF
CDR3nt: TGCGCCAGCAGCCAAGGAGAGAGGGGAACCGGGGAGCTGTTTTTT
abundance: .
v_gene: TRBV4-1
j_gene: TRBJ2-2
d_gene: .

CDR3aa: CASSPGQGYYSYEQYF
CDR3nt: TGTGCCAGCAGTCCGGGACAGGGGTATTACTCCTACGAGCAGTACTTC
abundance: .
v_gene: TRBV9
j_gene: TRBJ2-7
d_gene: TRBD1

CDR3aa: CASSFSGRNNEQFF
CDR3nt: TGTGCCAGCAGCTTTAGCGGGAGGAACAATGAGCAGTTCTTC
abundance: .
v_gene: TRBV11-1
j_gene: TRBJ2-1
d_gene: TRBD2

CDR3aa: CASSGGVATEAFF
CDR3nt: TGTGCCAGCAGCGGTGGAGTTGCGACTGAAGCTTTCTTT
abundance: .
v_gene: TRBV9
j_gene: TRBJ1-1
d_gene: .

CDR3aa: CASSLAGSLVYEQYF
CDR3nt: TGTGCCAGCAGCTTGGCCGGGAGTCTGGTGTACGAGCAGTACTTC
abundance: .
v_gene: TRBV7-9
j_gene: TRBJ2-7
d_gene: .

CDR3aa: CASSQDPRSYEQYF
CDR3nt: TGTGCCAGCAGCCAAGATCCGCGCTCCTACGAGCAGTACTTC
abundance: .
v_gene: TRBV4-2
j_gene: TRBJ2-7
d_gene: .

CDR3aa: CASSQALTVANTGELFF
CDR3nt: TGTGCCAGCAGCCAGGCCCTCACAGTAGCGAACACCGGGGAGCTGTTTTTT
abundance: .
v_gene: TRBV4-2
j_gene: TRBJ2-2
d_gene: .

CDR3aa: CASSNSLGTGDYGYTF
CDR3nt: TGTGCCAGCAGTAATTCTTTAGGGACAGGTGACTATGGCTACACCTTC
abundance: .
v_gene: TRBV28
j_gene: TRBJ1-2
d_gene: TRBD1

CDR3aa: CASSPGDGSPLHF
CDR3nt: TGTGCCAGCAGCCCAGGCGACGGTTCACCCCTCCACTTT
abundance: few
v_gene: TRBV9
j_gene: TRBJ1-6
d_gene: .